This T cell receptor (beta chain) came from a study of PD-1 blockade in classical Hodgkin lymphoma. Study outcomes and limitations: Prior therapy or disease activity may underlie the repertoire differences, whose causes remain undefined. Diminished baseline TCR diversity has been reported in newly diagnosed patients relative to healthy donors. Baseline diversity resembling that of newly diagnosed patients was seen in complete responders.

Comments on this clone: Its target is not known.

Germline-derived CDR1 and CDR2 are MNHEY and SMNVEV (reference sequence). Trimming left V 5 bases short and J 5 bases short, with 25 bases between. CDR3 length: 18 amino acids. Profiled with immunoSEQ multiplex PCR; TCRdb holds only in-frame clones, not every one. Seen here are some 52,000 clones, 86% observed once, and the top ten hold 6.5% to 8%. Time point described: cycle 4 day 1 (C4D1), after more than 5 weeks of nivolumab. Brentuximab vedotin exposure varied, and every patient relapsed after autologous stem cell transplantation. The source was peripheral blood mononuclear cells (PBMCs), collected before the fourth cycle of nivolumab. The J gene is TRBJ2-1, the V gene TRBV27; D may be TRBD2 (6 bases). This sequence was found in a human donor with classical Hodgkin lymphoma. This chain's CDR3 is CASSPITPGTGMNNEQFF. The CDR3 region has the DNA TGTGCCAGCAGTCCGATCACTCCCGGGACTGGAATGAACAATGAGCAGTTCTTC.